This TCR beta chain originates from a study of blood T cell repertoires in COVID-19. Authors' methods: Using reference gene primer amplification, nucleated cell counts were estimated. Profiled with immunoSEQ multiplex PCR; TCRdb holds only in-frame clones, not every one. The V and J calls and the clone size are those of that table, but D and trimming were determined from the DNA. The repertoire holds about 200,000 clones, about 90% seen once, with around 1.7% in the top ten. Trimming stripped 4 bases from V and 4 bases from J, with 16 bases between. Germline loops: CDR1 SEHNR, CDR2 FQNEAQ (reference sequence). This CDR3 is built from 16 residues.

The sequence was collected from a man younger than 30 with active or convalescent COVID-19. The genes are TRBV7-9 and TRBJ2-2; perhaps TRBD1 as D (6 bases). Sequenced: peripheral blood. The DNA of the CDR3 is TGTGCCAGCAGCTCGACAGGTAGTCGGGTCACCGGGGAGCTGTTTTTT. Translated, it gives CASSSTGSRVTGELFF.